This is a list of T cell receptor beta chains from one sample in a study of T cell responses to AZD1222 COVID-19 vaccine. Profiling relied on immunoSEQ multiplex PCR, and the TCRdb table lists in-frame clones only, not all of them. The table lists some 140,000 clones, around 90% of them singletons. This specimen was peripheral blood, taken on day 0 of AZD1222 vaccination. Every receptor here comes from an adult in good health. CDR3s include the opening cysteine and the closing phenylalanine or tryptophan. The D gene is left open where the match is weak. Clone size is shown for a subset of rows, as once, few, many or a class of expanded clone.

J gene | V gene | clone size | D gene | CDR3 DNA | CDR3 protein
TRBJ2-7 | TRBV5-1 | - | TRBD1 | TGCGCCAGCAGCTTGGCCGGGACAGGGGGCTACGAGCAGTACTTC | CASSLAGTGGYEQYF
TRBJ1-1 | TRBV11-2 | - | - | TGTGCCAGCAGCTTAGAGGGGGGAACTGAAGCTTTCTTT | CASSLEGGTEAFF
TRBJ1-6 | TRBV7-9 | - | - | TGTGCCAGCAGCTTAAGTGGTTCCTATAATTCACCCCTCCACTTT | CASSLSGSYNSPLHF
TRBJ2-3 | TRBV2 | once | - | TGTGCCAGCAGTGAAGAGGTCACAGATACGCAGTATTTT | CASSEEVTDTQYF
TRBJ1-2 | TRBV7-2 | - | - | TGTGCCAGCAGCTTAGATTTCTTAGGTGGAGGGTATGGCTACACCTTC | CASSLDFLGGGYGYTF
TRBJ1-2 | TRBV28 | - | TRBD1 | TGTGCCAGCAGTTCGCTTGGACAGGGAGAACGGGGCTACACCTTC | CASSSLGQGERGYTF
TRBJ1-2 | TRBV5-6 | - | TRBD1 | TGTGCCAGCACCCGGACAGGGGTTGACTATGGCTACACCTTC | CASTRTGVDYGYTF
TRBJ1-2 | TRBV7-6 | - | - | TGTGCCAGCAGCTTACGTCTGGGCGGCGGCTACACCTTC | CASSLRLGGGYTF
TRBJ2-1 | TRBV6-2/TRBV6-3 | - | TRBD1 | TGTGCCAGCAGTAAGGCGGGGACAGGGGTTTCCTACAATGAGCAGTTCTTC | CASSKAGTGVSYNEQFF
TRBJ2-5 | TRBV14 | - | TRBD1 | TGTGCCAGCAGCCGCAGGGGGGACAGGTGGCAAGAGACCCAGTACTTC | CASSRRGDRWQETQYF
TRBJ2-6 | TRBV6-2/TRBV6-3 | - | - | TGTGCCAGCAGCTCCAGTTGGGCCAACGTCCTGACTTTC | CASSSSWANVLTF
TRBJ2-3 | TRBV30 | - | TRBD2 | TGTGCCTGGGGACTGGGGGGGAGAGGCACAGATACGCAGTATTTT | CAWGLGGRGTDTQYF
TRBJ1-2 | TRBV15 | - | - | TGTGCCACCAGCAGGGGGCAGGGTGGTTCTCACCGATTTAACTATGGCTACACCTTC | CATSRGQGGSHRFNYGYTF
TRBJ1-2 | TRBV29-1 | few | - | TGCAGCGTTGAAGGGGGAACAGGGAGAAATGGCTACACCTTC | CSVEGGTGRNGYTF
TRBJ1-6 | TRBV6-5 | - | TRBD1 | TGTGCCAGCAGATTAGTTACAGGGGGCGGTTCACCCCTCCACTTT | CASRLVTGGGSPLHF
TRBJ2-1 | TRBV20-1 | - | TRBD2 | TGCAGTGCTAGTTTAGGGCTAGCGGGAGCTGGCAATGAGCAGTTCTTC | CSASLGLAGAGNEQFF
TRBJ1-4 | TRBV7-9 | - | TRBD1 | TGTGCCAGCAGCCACGACAGGGGCGGGGCTAAACTGTTTTTT | CASSHDRGGAKLFF
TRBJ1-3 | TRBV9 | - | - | TGTGCCAGCAGCGTCGGGCCCCGGACGGGGGGACACACCATATATTTT | CASSVGPRTGGHTIYF
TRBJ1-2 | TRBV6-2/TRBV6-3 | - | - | TGTGCCAGCAGCACGGGACTGTCGGACTATGGCTACACCTTC | CASSTGLSDYGYTF
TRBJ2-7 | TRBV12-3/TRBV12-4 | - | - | TGTGCCAGCAGTTTTGATCTGATCGAGCAGTACTTC | CASSFDLIEQYF
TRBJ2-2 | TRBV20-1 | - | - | TGCAGTGCTCTGGGCCCCGGGGAGCTGTTTTTT | CSALGPGELFF
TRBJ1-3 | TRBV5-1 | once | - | TGCGCCAGCAGCTTAGGGCCCGCGGGAAACACCATATATTTT | CASSLGPAGNTIYF
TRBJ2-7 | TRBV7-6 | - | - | TGTGCCAGCAGCTTACGGACTTCTGTGGCCTACGAGCAGTACTTC | CASSLRTSVAYEQYF
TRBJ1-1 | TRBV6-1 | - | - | TGTGCCAGCAGTGAAGTTGCCAGGTTAGCTTTCTTT | CASSEVARLAFF
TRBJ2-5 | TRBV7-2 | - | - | TGTGCCAGCAGCCGCGGAGAGACCCAGTACTTC | CASSRGETQYF
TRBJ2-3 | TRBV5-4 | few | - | TGTGCCAGCAGCTTGGGACCGCTCCTTCGCACAGATACGCAGTATTTT | CASSLGPLLRTDTQYF
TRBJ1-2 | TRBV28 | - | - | TGTGCCAGCAGTTTAGTGGGCTCGGGCTATGGCTACACCTTC | CASSLVGSGYGYTF
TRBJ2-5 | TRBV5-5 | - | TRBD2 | TGTGCCAGCAGCTTGGTATCGGTCGGGAGGGAGACCCAGTACTTC | CASSLVSVGRETQYF